This T cell receptor (beta chain) stems from a study of blood T cell repertoires in COVID-19. The length of the CDR3 is 16 residues. In germline, CDR1 is SGDLS, CDR2 YYNGEE. V was clipped by 2 bases and J by 3 bases; unmatched bases: 5. As originally analysed: Reference gene primer amplification gave nucleated cell count estimates. Clones were sequenced by immunoSEQ multiplex PCR, and TCRdb holds only the in-frame ones, with some missing. V and J calls and clone size are given by that table; D and trimming were obtained from the DNA. The sample records some 220,000 clones, approximately 86% being singletons.

This chain uses TRBV9 with TRBJ1-3; 10 bases fit TRBD1. This clonotype originated in a human donor in a cohort sampled during active COVID-19. The sequenced material came from peripheral blood. CDR3 DNA: TGTGCCAGCAGCGTTTCCGGGACAGGGGTTGGAAACACCATATATTTT. Its translation: CASSVSGTGVGNTIYF.